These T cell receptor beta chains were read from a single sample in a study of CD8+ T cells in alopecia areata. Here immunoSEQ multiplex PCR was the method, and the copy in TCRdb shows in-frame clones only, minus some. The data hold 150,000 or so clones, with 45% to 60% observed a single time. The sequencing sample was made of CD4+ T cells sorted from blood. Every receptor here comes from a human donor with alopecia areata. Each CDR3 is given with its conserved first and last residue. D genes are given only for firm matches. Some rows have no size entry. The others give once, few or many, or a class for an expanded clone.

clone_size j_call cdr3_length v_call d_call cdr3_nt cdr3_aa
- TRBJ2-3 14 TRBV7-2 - TGTGCCAGCAGCTTGAACGGGATACACGATACGCAGTATTTT CASSLNGIHDTQYF
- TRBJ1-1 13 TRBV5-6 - TGTGCCAGCAGCACCAAGGGAGGTGCCGAAGCTTTCTTT CASSTKGGAEAFF
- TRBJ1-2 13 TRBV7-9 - TGTGCCAGCAGCTCTGGACAGCTTGGTGGCTACACCTTC CASSSGQLGGYTF
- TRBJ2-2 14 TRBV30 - TGTGCCTGGATGCCGTATGGAGATGACGGGGAGCTGTTTTTT CAWMPYGDDGELFF
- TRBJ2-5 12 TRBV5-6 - TGTGCCAGCAGCTTGGATCAAGAGACCCAGTACTTC CASSLDQETQYF
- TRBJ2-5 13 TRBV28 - TGTGCCAGCAGCCGAACTAGCCGGGAGACCCAGTACTTC CASSRTSRETQYF
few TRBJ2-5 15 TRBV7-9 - TGTGCCAGCAGCTCTGTCGGGACCCCCCAAGAGACCCAGTACTTC CASSSVGTPQETQYF
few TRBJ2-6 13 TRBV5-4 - TGTGCCAGCAGCTTTCCCGGGCCGGACGTCCTGACTTTC CASSFPGPDVLTF
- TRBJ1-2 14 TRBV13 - TGTGCCAGCAGCGTAAGGGGGACACTCTATGGCTACACCTTC CASSVRGTLYGYTF
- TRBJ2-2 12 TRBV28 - TGTGCCAGCAGCTTAGCCGCCGGGGAGCTGTTTTTT CASSLAAGELFF
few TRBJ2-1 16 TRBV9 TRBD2 TGTGCCAGCAGCGTAGGAGCGGGAGGTTCTGAGTATGAGCAGTTCTTC CASSVGAGGSEYEQFF
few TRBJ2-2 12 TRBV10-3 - TGTGCCATCCAACTAAACACCGGGGAGCTGTTTTTT CAIQLNTGELFF
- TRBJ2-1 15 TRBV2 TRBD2 TGTGCCAGCAGTGGAGGGACTAGCGCCTACAATGAGCAGTTCTTC CASSGGTSAYNEQFF
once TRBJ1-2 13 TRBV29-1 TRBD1 TGCAGCGTGGGACAGGGTGGAAACTATGGCTACACCTTC CSVGQGGNYGYTF
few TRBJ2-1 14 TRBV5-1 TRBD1 TGCGCCAGCAGCTTTGGGACAGGTTACAATGAGCAGTTCTTC CASSFGTGYNEQFF
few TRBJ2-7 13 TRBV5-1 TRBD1 TGCGCCAGCGGCCGGGACAGCTTCTACGAGCAGTACTTC CASGRDSFYEQYF
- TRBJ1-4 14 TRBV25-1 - TGTGCCAGCAGTGATATGGGAGTTTCTGAAAAACTGTTTTTT CASSDMGVSEKLFF
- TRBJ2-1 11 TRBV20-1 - TGCAGTGCTAGGTCACAGAGCGAGCAGTTCTTC CSARSQSEQFF
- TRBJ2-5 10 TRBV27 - TGTGCCTCCCGCGGGGAGACCCAGTACTTC CASRGETQYF
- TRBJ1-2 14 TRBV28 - TGTGCCAGCAGTTTAAGAGCTACGAGGTATGGCTACACCTTC CASSLRATRYGYTF
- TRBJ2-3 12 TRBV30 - TGTGCCTGGAGTATGCCGACAGATACGCAGTATTTT CAWSMPTDTQYF
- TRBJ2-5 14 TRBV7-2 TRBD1 TGTGCCAGCAACCCAGGGGACAGTAAAGAGACCCAGTACTTC CASNPGDSKETQYF
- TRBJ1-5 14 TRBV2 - TGTGCCAGCAGCGTACCCGTGGTAAATCAGCCCCAGCATTTT CASSVPVVNQPQHF
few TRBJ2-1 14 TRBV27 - TGTGCCAGCCGAGGGAGTTGGGCCAACAATGAGCAGTTCTTC CASRGSWANNEQFF
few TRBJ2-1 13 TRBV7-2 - TGTGCCAGCAGCTTCCTAGTTTCTAATGAGCAGTTCTTC CASSFLVSNEQFF
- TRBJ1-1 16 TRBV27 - TGTGCCAGCAGCCCACAGGAGGGGGTTGGGGGCACTGAAGCTTTCTTT CASSPQEGVGGTEAFF
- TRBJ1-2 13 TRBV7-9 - TGTGCCAGCAGCGCGCTAACTAACTATGGCTACACCTTC CASSALTNYGYTF
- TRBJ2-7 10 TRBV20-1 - TGCAGTGCTAGAGCGGGGGAGCAGTACTTC CSARAGEQYF
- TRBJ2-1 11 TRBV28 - TGTGCCAGTTCAGTGACTGAGGAGCAGTTCTTC CASSVTEEQFF
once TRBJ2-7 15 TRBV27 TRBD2 TGTGCCAGCAGTTTAGACCTAGCGGGGCCCTACGAGCAGTACTTC CASSLDLAGPYEQYF
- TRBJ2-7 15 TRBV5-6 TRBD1 TGTGCCAGCAGCGAGACAGGGGGAGGGCTTTACGAGCAGTACTTC CASSETGGGLYEQYF
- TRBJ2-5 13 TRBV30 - TGTGCCTGGAGTGGATCCTGGTCAGAGACCCAGTACTTC CAWSGSWSETQYF
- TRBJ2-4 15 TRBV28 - TGTGCCAGCAGTTTCCGACATCTAGCCAAAAACATTCAGTACTTC CASSFRHLAKNIQYF
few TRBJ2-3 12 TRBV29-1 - TGCAGCGTTGTGTGGACCACAGATACGCAGTATTTT CSVVWTTDTQYF
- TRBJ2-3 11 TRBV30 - TGTGCCTGGAGTGTAGTAGATACGCAGTATTTT CAWSVVDTQYF
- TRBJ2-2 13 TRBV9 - TGTGCCAGCAGCGCCGAGGGCCTTCGGGAGCTGTTTTTT CASSAEGLRELFF
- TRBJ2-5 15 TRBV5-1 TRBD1 TGCGCCAGCAGCCGGTCAGGGGGTCCGCAAGAGACCCAGTACTTC CASSRSGGPQETQYF
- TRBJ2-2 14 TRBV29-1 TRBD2 TGCAGCGTTAACCGGGGGGAGAACACCGGGGAGCTGTTTTTT CSVNRGENTGELFF
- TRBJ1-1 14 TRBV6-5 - TGTGCCAGCAGTTACAAGGCCCTGAACACTGAAGCTTTCTTT CASSYKALNTEAFF
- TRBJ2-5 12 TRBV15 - TGTGCCACCAGCAGAGAGTCGCGGACCCAGTACTTC CATSRESRTQYF
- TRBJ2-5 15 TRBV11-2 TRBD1 TGTGCCAGCAGCTTAGAAGGGACAGAGCAAGAGACCCAGTACTTC CASSLEGTEQETQYF
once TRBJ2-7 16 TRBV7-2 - TGTGCCAGCAGCTCACCGACTCTTCTACGCTATCACGAGCAGTACTTC CASSSPTLLRYHEQYF
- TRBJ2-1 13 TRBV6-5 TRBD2 TGTGCCAGCAGGGAAGGGGAGGGGTTGGGGCAGTTCTTC CASREGEGLGQFF
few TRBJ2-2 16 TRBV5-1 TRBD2 TGCGCCAGCAGCTTAGCCGGGACTAGCTTTGCCGGGGAGCTGTTTTTT CASSLAGTSFAGELFF
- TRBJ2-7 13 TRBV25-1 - TGTGCCAGCAGTGAACCACAGAGGTACGAGCAGTACTTC CASSEPQRYEQYF
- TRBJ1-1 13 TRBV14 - TGTGCCAGCAGCCAAGCGGTGTTAACTGAAGCTTTCTTT CASSQAVLTEAFF
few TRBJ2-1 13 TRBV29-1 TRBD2 TGCAGCGTGCTGGGACTAGCTGGCAATGAGCAGTTCTTC CSVLGLAGNEQFF
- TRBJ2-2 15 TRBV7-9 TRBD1 TGTGCCAGCAGCTTGGGGACAGGGTTCGCCGGGGAGCTGTTTTTT CASSLGTGFAGELFF
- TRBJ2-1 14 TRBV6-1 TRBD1 TGTGCCACGGACAGGGCAGGCTCCTACAATGAGCAGTTCTTC CATDRAGSYNEQFF
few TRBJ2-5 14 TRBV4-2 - TGTGCCAGCAGCCAATACACAGAACAAGAGACCCAGTACTTC CASSQYTEQETQYF
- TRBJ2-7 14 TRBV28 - TGTGCCAGCAGTCCCCGGGGAATAGTACGACAGCAGTACTTC CASSPRGIVRQQYF
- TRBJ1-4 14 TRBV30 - TGTGCCTGGGGTGGGCAGCCAACTAATGAAAAACTGTTTTTT CAWGGQPTNEKLFF